This T cell receptor beta chain was identified during a study of PD-1 and CTLA-4 blockade in melanoma. The CDR3 covers 16 residues. Unmatched junction bases numbered 10, after V lost 7 bases and J lost 4 bases. Germline V gene sequence: CDR1 SEHNR, CDR2 FQNEAQ (reference sequence). The repertoire was sequenced with immunoSEQ multiplex PCR; TCRdb's copy has only in-frame clones and lacks some. In the table there are about 30,000 clones, roughly nine tenths of which are singletons. Sample: CD8+ T cells from peripheral blood, taken from a patient given anti-PD-1 treatment. The chain joins TRBV7-9 to TRBJ1-2, with 12 bases matching TRBD1. The sequence was collected from a human donor with melanoma. In nucleotides, the CDR3 is TGTGCCAGCACCTTCGGGGGGACAGGGGGCTCCTATGGCTACACCTTC. Protein product: CASTFGGTGGSYGYTF.